Below, 27 T cell receptor beta chains from the same sample are listed, as sequenced in a study of T-cell memory formation after mild COVID-19. TCRdb used MiXCR to reprocess the 5' RACE reads, holding one entry per CDR3 protein. The sample records under 250,000 distinct CDR3 sequences, 27% being singletons. Source material: PBMCs or a T cell subset sorted from them (not recorded which). These receptors were taken from an adult woman who had mild COVID-19 (a few samples of this study predate the infection). Cell type and time point are not known.

The CDR3 bases are TGTGCCAGCTCACCTACGGTTTCAGATACGCAGTATTTT. Translated, it gives CASSPTVSDTQYF. The V gene is TRBV18, the J gene TRBJ2-3; D is undetermined. V shed 3 bases and J shed 4 bases, with 8 bases lying between them. The germline CDR1 and CDR2 sequences are KGHSH and LQKENI. The CDR3 runs to 13 residues.

The chain is built from TRBV9 and TRBJ2-1, with D unresolved. Looked up from germline, CDR1 is SGDLS and CDR2 is YYNGEE. The CDR3 extends over 13 amino acids. V was pared by 4 bases and J by 3 bases, with 8 bases between. This chain's CDR3 is CASSPYGYNEQFF. As DNA, the CDR3 is TGTGCCAGCAGCCCCTACGGCTACAATGAGCAGTTCTTC. Looking up the rest from reference TRBV9 and TRBJ2-1 gives the full variable domain: DSGVTQTPKHLITATGQRVTLRCSPRSGDLSVYWYQQSLDQGLQFLIQYYNGEERAKGNILERFSAQQFPDLHSELNLSSLELGDSALYFCASSPYGYNEQFFGPGTRLTVL.

This chain uses TRBV24-1 with TRBJ1-2; D not certain. Germline-derived CDR1 and CDR2 are KGHDR and SFDVKD. The V and J ends lost 3 bases and 4 bases respectively, with 8 bases between them. The length of the CDR3 is 13 residues. The CDR3 DNA is TGTGCCACCAGTGATAACTGGGCCTATGGCTACACCTTC. Translated: CATSDNWAYGYTF.

This clonotype appeared a few times. V gene TRBV30 combines with J gene TRBJ2-5; tentatively, D is TRBD2 (5 bases). Germline CDR1 GTSNPN, CDR2 SVGIG (reference sequence). The CDR3 totals 11 residues. V shed 2 bases and J shed 7 bases, with 8 bases lying between them. CDR3 region: CAWSSLATQYF. The DNA for the CDR3 is TGTGCCTGGAGTTCCCTAGCGACCCAGTACTTC.

The chain combines TRBV20-1 with TRBJ1-1; a possible D gene is TRBD1 (6 bases). With 2 bases removed from V and 3 bases from J, the gap between germline ends came to 10 bases. Per germline, CDR1 DFQATT and CDR2 SNEGSKA (reference sequence). The CDR3 is 13 amino acids. The CDR3 region is CSARTGPDTEAFF. For the CDR3, the DNA is TGCAGTGCTAGAACAGGGCCGGACACTGAAGCTTTCTTT.

V and J are TRBV7-2 and TRBJ2-5; 12 bases are a match to TRBD2. This CDR3 is built from 15 residues. After removal of 6 bases from V and 5 bases from J, the junction contained 7 bases not matched to a gene. Germline CDR1 SGHTA, CDR2 FQGNSA. CDR3 nucleotides: TGTGCCAGCAGACTAGCGGGAGGATTTGGGGAGACCCAGTACTTC. Translated, it gives CASRLAGGFGETQYF.

This clonotype was observed a few times. The V and J genes are TRBV18 and TRBJ2-5; D is possibly TRBD2 (5 bases). Germline loops: CDR1 KGHSH, CDR2 LQKENI. There are 14 residues in the CDR3. Deletions cut 3 bases from V and 4 bases from J, with 12 bases between. In nucleotides, the CDR3 is TGTGCCAGCTCACCTCTTCCTGGAGGAGAGACCCAGTACTTC. Translation: CASSPLPGGETQYF.

The sample holds a few counts of this clonotype. The rearrangement uses TRBV4-3 and TRBJ1-4; D is undetermined. This CDR3 has 18 residues. Germline CDR1 reads LGHNA; CDR2 reads YSLEER. The ends were cut back, 0 bases at V and 3 bases at J, with 17 bases in the middle. This CDR3 is CASSQDSTWRVANEKLFF. The CDR3 nucleotides are TGCGCCAGCAGCCAAGATAGTACCTGGAGGGTGGCTAATGAAAAACTGTTTTTT.

This clonotype was detected a few times. The chain carries TRBV29-1 and TRBJ2-1, with TRBD1 identical over 10 bases. The CDR3 is made up of 14 amino acids. Trimming at V came to 4 bases and at J to 6 bases, leaving 6 bases not matched to a gene. Germline values: CDR1 SQVTM, CDR2 ANQGSEA. Here the CDR3 reads CSVVRDRGPNEQFF. CDR3 bases: TGCAGCGTTGTCCGGGACAGGGGTCCCAATGAGCAGTTCTTC.

The sample holds many counts of this clonotype. This chain links TRBV20-1 with TRBJ2-1; no definite D call. V lost 2 bases to trimming and J lost 8 bases, with 16 bases between them. This CDR3 is built from 14 residues. CDR1 is DFQATT and CDR2 is SNEGSKA in the germline V gene (reference sequence). As DNA, the CDR3 is TGCAGTGCTAGAATGAGCGCCTTCGGACATGAGCAGTTCTTC. Its protein is CSARMSAFGHEQFF.

This clonotype occurred a few times. V usage is TRBV15 and J usage is TRBJ2-5, with 7 bases identical to TRBD2. Germline V gene lookup returns CDR1 LNHNV and CDR2 YYDKDF (reference sequence). This CDR3 spans 15 amino acids. V lost 6 bases, J lost 2 bases, and 9 bases stayed unmatched. The CDR3 DNA reads TGTGCCACCAGGGAGTCAGGACTAGGACAAGAGACCCAGTACTTC. Translating gives CATRESGLGQETQYF.

The table lists this clonotype with a few counts. The chain has TRBV5-1 and TRBJ2-5, with D perhaps matching TRBD1 (5 bases). Per germline, CDR1 SGHRS and CDR2 YFSETQ. This CDR3 has 15 amino acids. V dropped 0 bases and J dropped 1 base, with 10 bases sitting between them. The CDR3 reads CASSLESGFQETQYF. In DNA, the CDR3 is TGCGCCAGCAGCTTGGAGTCAGGGTTCCAAGAGACCCAGTACTTC.

The rearrangement joins TRBV19 to TRBJ2-4; D perhaps matches TRBD1 (5 bases). This CDR3 has 15 residues. V was cut by 2 bases and J by 0 bases, with 8 bases left in between. The germline V gene has CDR1 LNHDA and CDR2 SQIVND (reference sequence). The CDR3 DNA sequence: TGTGCCAGTAGTATAAAGGGGTCAGCCAAAAACATTCAGTACTTC. This translates into CASSIKGSAKNIQYF.

In this sample, this clonotype turned up a few times. This rearrangement joins TRBV20-1 to TRBJ2-5, with TRBD1 matching 8 bases. Germline CDR1 reads DFQATT; CDR2 reads SNEGSKA (reference sequence). CDR3 length equals 16 residues. J gave up 5 bases and V 0 bases, and 11 bases lay outside the gene matches. The CDR3 here is CSARDGRRGQRETQYF. As DNA, the CDR3 is TGCAGTGCTAGAGATGGACGCAGGGGGCAGAGGGAGACCCAGTACTTC.

As to this clonotype: Germline and junction disagree at one end, which may indicate a read error. The chain's CDR3 is CASSERGQGAVENLFF. The CDR3 bases are TGTGCCAGCAGTGAAAGGGGACAGGGGGCGGTAGAAAACCTGTTTTTT. The V gene is TRBV7-9, the J gene TRBJ1-4; 12 bases are a match to TRBD1. CDR1 and CDR2 from the germline V gene are SEHNR and FQNEAQ (reference sequence). This CDR3 spans 16 amino acids.

The chain has TRBV10-3 and TRBJ2-7; D call uncertain. The CDR3 is made up of 12 amino acids. The V and J ends lost 5 bases and 2 bases respectively, with 7 bases between them. Looked up from germline, CDR1 is ENHRY and CDR2 is SYGVKD. In nucleotides, the CDR3 is TGTGCCATCAGTTCAGCAGCCTACGAGCAGTACTTC. As protein: CAISSAAYEQYF.

This chain connects TRBV4-3 to TRBJ2-1; D may be TRBD2 (5 bases). V lost 4 bases to trimming and J lost 8 bases, with 15 bases between them. The germline CDR1 and CDR2 sequences are LGHNA and YSLEER. The CDR3 is made up of 14 amino acids. The DNA of the CDR3 is TGCGCCAGCAGCCGCGAGAGCGCGGACTATGAGCAGTTCTTC. Translating gives CASSRESADYEQFF.

The V gene is TRBV5-4, the J gene TRBJ2-7, with D perhaps matching TRBD1 (6 bases). V lost 3 bases, J lost 2 bases, and 9 bases lay in between. The CDR3 sequence is 13 residues long. Germline loops: CDR1 SGHNT, CDR2 YYREEE (reference sequence). The CDR3 loop reads CASSYRDTYEQYF. The CDR3 nucleotides are TGTGCCAGCAGCTACCGGGACACCTACGAGCAGTACTTC.

The rearrangement joins TRBV6-1 to TRBJ1-5; 7 nucleotides match TRBD1. In germline, CDR1 is MNHNS, CDR2 SASEGT. The ends lost 9 bases at V and 3 bases at J; junction bases unmatched: 11. This CDR3 contains 15 residues. CDR3 bases: TGTGCCAGTTCGACAGGGACCATGATCAATCAGCCCCAGCATTTT. Amino acid sequence: CASSTGTMINQPQHF.

V gene TRBV6-1 combines with J gene TRBJ2-3; 14 positions match TRBD2. CDR1 is MNHNS and CDR2 is SASEGT in the germline V gene. CDR3 length: 17 residues. The trim removed 7 bases at V and 0 bases at J, leaving 6 bases unmatched. The DNA of the CDR3 is TGTGCCAGCATGGGGCGACTAGCGGGAGGGAGCACAGATACGCAGTATTTT. Translation: CASMGRLAGGSTDTQYF.

Written as DNA, the CDR3 is TGCGCCAGCAGCCCAACGACAGGGATTAACTATGGCTACACCTTC. Protein sequence: CASSPTTGINYGYTF. The rearrangement joins TRBV5-1 to TRBJ1-2; 7 positions match TRBD1. Germline CDR1 SGHRS, CDR2 YFSETQ. Trimming removed 4 bases from V and 1 base from J; junction bases left unmatched: 7. The CDR3 is 15 amino acids.

This clonotype came up many times. Written as DNA, the CDR3 is TGTGCCAGCAGCTCTTTCCCGGCCGGGGAGCTGTTTTTT. It translates to CASSSFPAGELFF. The chain employs TRBV7-6 and TRBJ2-2; D is uncertain. Looked up from germline, CDR1 is SGHVS and CDR2 is FNYEAQ. The length of the CDR3 is 13 residues. Deletions cut 4 bases from V and 6 bases from J, with 9 bases between.

This clonotype was detected only a few times. The chain joins TRBV14 to TRBJ2-5; 7 bases fit TRBD1. This CDR3 has 15 residues. Trimming at V came to 3 bases and at J to 7 bases, leaving 11 bases not matched to a gene. Looked up from germline, CDR1 is SGHDN and CDR2 is FVKESK. The CDR3 is CASSQTQGIEGTQYF. CDR3 in DNA: TGTGCCAGCAGCCAGACACAGGGGATTGAGGGGACCCAGTACTTC.

The chain employs TRBV4-3 and TRBJ2-7; TRBD2 matches 8 bases. CDR1 and CDR2 from the germline V gene are LGHNA and YSLEER. This CDR3 has 19 residues. V lost 1 base, J lost 5 bases, and 19 bases stayed unmatched. The CDR3 DNA reads TGCGCCAGCAGCCAAGTGCGGGGGGTGACTAGGATGGGTTACAACGAGCAGTACTTC. Protein: CASSQVRGVTRMGYNEQYF.

The CDR3 DNA reads as TGTGCCAGCAGCTTAGGGTCTAGCGGCTACGAGCAGTACTTC. Translated, it gives CASSLGSSGYEQYF. J is TRBJ2-7 and V is TRBV7-3, with 7 bases fitting TRBD2. The CDR3 covers 14 residues. Per the germline V gene, CDR1 is SGHTA and CDR2 is FQGTGA. Trimming removed 2 bases from V and 3 bases from J; junction bases left unmatched: 4.

This chain joins TRBV7-2 and TRBJ1-1, with TRBD1 as a possible D gene (6 bases). CDR1 is SGHTA and CDR2 is FQGNSA in the germline V gene. The CDR3 runs 14 residues. The V gene lost 5 bases and the J gene lost 8 bases, with 18 bases spanning the gap. The DNA of the CDR3 is TGTGCCAGCAGCGGGCAAACAGGGTATTTGGAAGCTTTCTTT. Its protein is CASSGQTGYLEAFF.

This clonotype has just a few counts. The gene calls are TRBV3-1 and TRBJ2-7; the match to TRBD1 covers 9 bases. Trimming removed 4 bases from V and 4 bases from J; junction bases left unmatched: 11. The CDR3 sequence is 16 residues long. The germline V gene has CDR1 LGHDT and CDR2 YNNKEL (reference sequence). As DNA, the CDR3 is TGTGCCAGCAGCCGAGGAGGGGACAGGGTAGGGTACGAGCAGTACTTC. Its protein product is CASSRGGDRVGYEQYF.